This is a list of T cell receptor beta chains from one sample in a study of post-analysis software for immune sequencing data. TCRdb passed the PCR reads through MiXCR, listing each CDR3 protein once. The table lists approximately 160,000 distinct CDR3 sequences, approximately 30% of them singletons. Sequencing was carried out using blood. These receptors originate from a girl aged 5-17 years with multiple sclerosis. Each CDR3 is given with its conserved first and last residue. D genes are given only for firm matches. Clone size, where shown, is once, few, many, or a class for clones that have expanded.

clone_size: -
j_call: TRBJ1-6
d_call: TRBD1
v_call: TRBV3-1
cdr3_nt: TGTGCCAGCAGTCCCGGACAGGGTGGTAATTCACCCCTCCACTTT
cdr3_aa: CASSPGQGGNSPLHF

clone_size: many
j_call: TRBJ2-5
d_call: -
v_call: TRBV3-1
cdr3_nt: TGTGCCAGCAGCCCGTCACCCATGCGAAATCAAGAGACCCAGTACTTC
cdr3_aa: CASSPSPMRNQETQYF

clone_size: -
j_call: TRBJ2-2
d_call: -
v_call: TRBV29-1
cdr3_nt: TGCAGCGTTGCGGACGCCGGGGAGCTGTTTTTT
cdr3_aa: CSVADAGELFF

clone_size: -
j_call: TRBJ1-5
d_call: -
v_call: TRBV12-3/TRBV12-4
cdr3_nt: TGTGCCAGCAGTTTTGCAGGGGTGAGCAATCAGCCCCAGCATTTT
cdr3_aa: CASSFAGVSNQPQHF

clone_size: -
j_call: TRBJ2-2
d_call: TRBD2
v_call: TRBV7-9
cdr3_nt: TGTGCCGGCAGCTTGTCCGGGACTAGCGTCGGGGAGCTGTTTTTT
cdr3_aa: CAGSLSGTSVGELFF

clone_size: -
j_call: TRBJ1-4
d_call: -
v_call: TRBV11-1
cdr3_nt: TGTGCCAGCAGCTTAGACGGGTCTAATGAAAAACTGTTTTTT
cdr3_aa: CASSLDGSNEKLFF

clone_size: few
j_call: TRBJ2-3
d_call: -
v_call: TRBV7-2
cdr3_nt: TGTGCCAGCAGCCAAAGACCCCGGGACCCGCTGTATTTT
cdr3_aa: CASSQRPRDPLYF

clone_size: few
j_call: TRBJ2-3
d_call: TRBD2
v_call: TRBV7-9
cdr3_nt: TGTGCCAGCAACCCTCCGGGACTAGCGGGAGTTTTTAGCACAGATACGCAGTATTTT
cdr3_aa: CASNPPGLAGVFSTDTQYF

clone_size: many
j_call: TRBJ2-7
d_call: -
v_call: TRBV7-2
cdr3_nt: TGTGCCAGCAGCCTCCCGGGACTCGTCTACGAGCAGTACTTC
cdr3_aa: CASSLPGLVYEQYF

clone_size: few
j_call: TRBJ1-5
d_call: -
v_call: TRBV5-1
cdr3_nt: TGCGCCAGCAGCCCGACAGGTCTCGATCAGCCCCAGCATTTT
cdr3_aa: CASSPTGLDQPQHF

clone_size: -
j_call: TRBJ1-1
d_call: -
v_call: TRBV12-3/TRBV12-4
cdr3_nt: TGTGCCAGCAGTTTATTGGTCGGAGGGGTTGCTTTCTTT
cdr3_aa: CASSLLVGGVAFF

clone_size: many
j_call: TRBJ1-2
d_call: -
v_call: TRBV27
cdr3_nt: TGTGCCAGCAGTCTAAGGAGTGGTTATGGCTACACCTTC
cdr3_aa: CASSLRSGYGYTF

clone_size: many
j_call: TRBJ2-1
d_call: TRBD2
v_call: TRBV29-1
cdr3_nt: TGCAGCGTTCAAAATTGGGCCGTAGCGGGAGGGCCTTCCAATGAGCAGTTCTTC
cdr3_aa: CSVQNWAVAGGPSNEQFF

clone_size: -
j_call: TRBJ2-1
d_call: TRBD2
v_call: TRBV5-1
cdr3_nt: TGCGCCAGCACAACTAGCGGGGGGTACAATGAGCAGTTCTTC
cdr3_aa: CASTTSGGYNEQFF

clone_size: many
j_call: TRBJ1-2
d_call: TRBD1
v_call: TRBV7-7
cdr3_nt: TGTGCCAGCAGCTTTGGTAGAGGACAGGGCGACAACTATGGCTACACCTTC
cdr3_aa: CASSFGRGQGDNYGYTF

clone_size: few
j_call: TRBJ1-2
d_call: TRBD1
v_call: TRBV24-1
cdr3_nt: TGTGCCACCAGTGATCACCCGGGACAGGGTAAAAGCTACACCTTC
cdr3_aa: CATSDHPGQGKSYTF

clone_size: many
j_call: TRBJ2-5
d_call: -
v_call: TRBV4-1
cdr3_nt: TGCGCCAGCAGCCCTCAACCTACGGGAGTTCGGGAGACCCAGTACTTC
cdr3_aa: CASSPQPTGVRETQYF

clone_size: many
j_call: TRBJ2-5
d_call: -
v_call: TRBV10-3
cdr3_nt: TGTGCCATCAGTAGTAGTGTGGAGACCCAGTACTTC
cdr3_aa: CAISSSVETQYF

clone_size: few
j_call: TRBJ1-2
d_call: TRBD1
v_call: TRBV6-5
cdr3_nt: TGTGCCAGCAGTTCCGGGACAGGGGGGGGGACCTATGGCTACACCTTC
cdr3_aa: CASSSGTGGGTYGYTF

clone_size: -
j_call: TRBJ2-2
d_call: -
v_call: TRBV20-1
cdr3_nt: TGCAGTGCTAGTGCTGACACCGGGGAGCTGTTTTTT
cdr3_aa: CSASADTGELFF

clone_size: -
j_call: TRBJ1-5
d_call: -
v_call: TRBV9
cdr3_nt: TGTGCCAGCAGCGTAGGAGGAGAGGGCCGTCAGCCCCAGCATTTT
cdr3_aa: CASSVGGEGRQPQHF

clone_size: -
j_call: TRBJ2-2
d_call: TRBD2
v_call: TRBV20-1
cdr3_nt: TGCAGTGCCCCCTCGGGCGGGCGAGCGGGGACCGGGGAGCTGTTTTTT
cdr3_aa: CSAPSGGRAGTGELFF

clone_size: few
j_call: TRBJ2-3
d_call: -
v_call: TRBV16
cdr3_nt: TGTGCCAGCAGCACGGATGGTGATACGCAGTATTTT
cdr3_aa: CASSTDGDTQYF

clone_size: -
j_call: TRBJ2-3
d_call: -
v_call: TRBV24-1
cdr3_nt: TGTGCCACCGGCGGGTGTTGCACAGATACGCAGTATTTT
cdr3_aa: CATGGCCTDTQYF

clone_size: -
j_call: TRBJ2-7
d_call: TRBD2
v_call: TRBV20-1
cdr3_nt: TGCAGTGCTGCCCGGGGGACGGGAGGGTTGGGCGAGCAGTACTTC
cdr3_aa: CSAARGTGGLGEQYF

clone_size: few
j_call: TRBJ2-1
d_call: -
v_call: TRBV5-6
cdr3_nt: TGTGCCAGCAGCTTGCCCCCTATTGGGAGGAGTTTCGATGAGCAGTTCTTC
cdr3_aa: CASSLPPIGRSFDEQFF

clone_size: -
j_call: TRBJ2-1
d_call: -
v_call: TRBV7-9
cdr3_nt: TGTGCCAGCAGTCTACCCACCCCGGGGAATGAGCAGTTCTTC
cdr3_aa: CASSLPTPGNEQFF

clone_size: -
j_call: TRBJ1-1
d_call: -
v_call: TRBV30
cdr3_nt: TGTGCCTGGAGTATTGGGGGGGCGCAGGCTTTCTTT
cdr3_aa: CAWSIGGAQAFF

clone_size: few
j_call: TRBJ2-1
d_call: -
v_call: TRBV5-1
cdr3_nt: TGCGCCAGCAGCTTGGCTGTGAAGGATGAGCAGTTCTTC
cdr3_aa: CASSLAVKDEQFF

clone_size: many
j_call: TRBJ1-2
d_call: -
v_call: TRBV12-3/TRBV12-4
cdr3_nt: TGTGCCACCACCCGAGGACACGCTTATGGCTACACCTTC
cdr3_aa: CATTRGHAYGYTF

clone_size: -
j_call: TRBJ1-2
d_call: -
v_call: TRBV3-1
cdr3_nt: TGTGCCAGCAGCCCTGAGATGGCAGCGGGTGGGTATGGCTACACCTTC
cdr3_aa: CASSPEMAAGGYGYTF

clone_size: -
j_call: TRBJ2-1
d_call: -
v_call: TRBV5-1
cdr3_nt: TGCGCCAGCATGGAACGGGAGATAGATGAGCAGTTCTTC
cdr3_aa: CASMEREIDEQFF

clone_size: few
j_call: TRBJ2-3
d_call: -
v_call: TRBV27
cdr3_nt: TGTGCCAGCAGTTTAGTAGCGGCTGGGGATACGCAGTATTTT
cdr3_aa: CASSLVAAGDTQYF

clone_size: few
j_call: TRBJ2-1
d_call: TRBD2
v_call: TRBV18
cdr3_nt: TGTGCCAGCTCATGGCTTTTGGGACTAGCGCTTCGAGGGGAGCAGTTCTTC
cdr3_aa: CASSWLLGLALRGEQFF

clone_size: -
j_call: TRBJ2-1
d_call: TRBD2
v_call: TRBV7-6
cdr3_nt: TGTGCCAGCAGCGCATCTAGCGGACCCAACAATGAGCAGTTCTTC
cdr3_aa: CASSASSGPNNEQFF

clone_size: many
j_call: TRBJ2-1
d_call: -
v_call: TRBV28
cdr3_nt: TGTGCCAGCACTAAGAGAACCACCTACAATGAGCAGTTCTTC
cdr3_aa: CASTKRTTYNEQFF

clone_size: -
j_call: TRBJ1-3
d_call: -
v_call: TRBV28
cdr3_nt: TGTGCCAGCAGTTTTGAATCCTCCCCTGGAAACACCATATATTTT
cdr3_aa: CASSFESSPGNTIYF

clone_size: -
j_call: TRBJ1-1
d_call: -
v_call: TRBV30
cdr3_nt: TGTGCCTGGAGTGTATGGGGGAACACTGAAGCTTTCTTT
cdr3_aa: CAWSVWGNTEAFF

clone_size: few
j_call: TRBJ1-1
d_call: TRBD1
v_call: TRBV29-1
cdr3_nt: TGCAGCGTGAACCCTACAGGGGGGAACACTGAAGCTTTCTTT
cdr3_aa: CSVNPTGGNTEAFF

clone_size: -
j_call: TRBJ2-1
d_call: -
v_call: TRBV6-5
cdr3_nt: TGTGCCAGCAGTTACTCGCTCGCGGAGCTTTACAATGAGCAGTTCTTC
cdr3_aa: CASSYSLAELYNEQFF

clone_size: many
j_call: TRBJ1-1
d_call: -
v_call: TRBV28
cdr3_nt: TGTGCCAGCAGTACCCCGGACAGTTACACTGAAGCTTTCTTT
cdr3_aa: CASSTPDSYTEAFF

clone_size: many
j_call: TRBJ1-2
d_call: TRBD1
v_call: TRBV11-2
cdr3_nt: TGTGCCAGCAGCCCGTGGACAGGGGATGGCTACACCTTC
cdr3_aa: CASSPWTGDGYTF

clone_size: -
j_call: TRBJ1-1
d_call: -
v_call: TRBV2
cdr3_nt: TGTGCCAGCATTGTGGCGGAAAGGAGCAATTCTGAAGCTTTCTTT
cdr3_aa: CASIVAERSNSEAFF

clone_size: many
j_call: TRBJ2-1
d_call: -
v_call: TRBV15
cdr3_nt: TGTGCCACCAGCAGAGGCTACAATGAGCAGTTCTTC
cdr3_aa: CATSRGYNEQFF

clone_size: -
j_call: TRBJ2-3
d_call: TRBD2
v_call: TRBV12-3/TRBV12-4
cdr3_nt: TGTGCCAGCAGTAGGGGCGGGAGGGCGATCACAGATACGCAGTATTTT
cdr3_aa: CASSRGGRAITDTQYF

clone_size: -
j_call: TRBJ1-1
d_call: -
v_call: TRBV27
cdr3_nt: TGTGCCAGCAGTTTAAGGCCCGGCACTGAAGCTTTCTTT
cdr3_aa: CASSLRPGTEAFF

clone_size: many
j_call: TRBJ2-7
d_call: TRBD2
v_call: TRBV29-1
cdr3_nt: TGCAGCGCCCGACTAGCGGAATACGAGCAGTACTTC
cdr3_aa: CSARLAEYEQYF

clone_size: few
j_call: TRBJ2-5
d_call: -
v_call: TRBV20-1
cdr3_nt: TGCGGTGCTAGAGCCGAGAGAAAAGAGACCCAGTACTTC
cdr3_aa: CGARAERKETQYF

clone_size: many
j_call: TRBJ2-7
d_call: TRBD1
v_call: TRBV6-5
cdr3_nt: TGTGCCAGCAGCCCGGGACAGGGCTACTCGCAGTACTTC
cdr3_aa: CASSPGQGYSQYF

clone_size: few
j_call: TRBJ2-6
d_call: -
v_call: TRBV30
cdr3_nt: TGTGCCTGGGCCCGGCAAAGCTCCGGGGCCAACGTCCTGACTTTC
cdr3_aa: CAWARQSSGANVLTF

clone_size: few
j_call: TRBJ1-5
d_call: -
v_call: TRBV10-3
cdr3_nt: TGTGCCATCAGCGGGGACGGGGCTCAGCCCCAGCATTTT
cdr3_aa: CAISGDGAQPQHF

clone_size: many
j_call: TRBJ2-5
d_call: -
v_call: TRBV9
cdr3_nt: TGTGCCAGCAGCGTAGAAGGTCCCCAAGAGACCCAGTACTTC
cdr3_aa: CASSVEGPQETQYF

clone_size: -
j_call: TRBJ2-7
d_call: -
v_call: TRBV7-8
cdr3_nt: TGTGCCAGCAGCTCAACGGAGACATCCTACGAGCAGTACTTC
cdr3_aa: CASSSTETSYEQYF

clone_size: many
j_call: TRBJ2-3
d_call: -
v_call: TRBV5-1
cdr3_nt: TGCGCCAGCGGAGGGGGGGGCCTCACAGATACGCAGTATTTT
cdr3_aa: CASGGGGLTDTQYF

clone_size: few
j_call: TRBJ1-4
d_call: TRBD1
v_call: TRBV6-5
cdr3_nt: TGTGCCACCGCCCAGGGGGCGACTAATGAAAAACTGTTTTTT
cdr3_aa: CATAQGATNEKLFF

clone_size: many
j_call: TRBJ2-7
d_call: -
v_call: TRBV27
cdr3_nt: TGTGCCAGCAGCTCTTGGGACTTAACCTACCCCTCCTACGAGCAGTACTTC
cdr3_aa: CASSSWDLTYPSYEQYF

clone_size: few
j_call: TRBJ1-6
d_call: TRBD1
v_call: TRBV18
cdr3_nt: TGTGCCAGCTCACTTGGGACAGGTGGTTCACCCCTCCACTTT
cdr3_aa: CASSLGTGGSPLHF

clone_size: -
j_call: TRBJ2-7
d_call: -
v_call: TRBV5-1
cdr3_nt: TGCGCCAGCAGCTTGGGGTGGAGCCGTGGCGGCGGGCAGTACTTC
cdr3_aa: CASSLGWSRGGGQYF

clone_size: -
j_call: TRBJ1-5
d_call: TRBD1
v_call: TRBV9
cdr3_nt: TGTGCCAGCAGCTTCAGGGGGGATAGCAATCAGCCCCAGCATTTT
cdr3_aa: CASSFRGDSNQPQHF

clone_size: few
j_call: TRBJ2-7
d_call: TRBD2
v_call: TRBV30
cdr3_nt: TGTGCCTGGAGCGGACTAGCGGGACGGTACGAGCAGTACTTC
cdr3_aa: CAWSGLAGRYEQYF